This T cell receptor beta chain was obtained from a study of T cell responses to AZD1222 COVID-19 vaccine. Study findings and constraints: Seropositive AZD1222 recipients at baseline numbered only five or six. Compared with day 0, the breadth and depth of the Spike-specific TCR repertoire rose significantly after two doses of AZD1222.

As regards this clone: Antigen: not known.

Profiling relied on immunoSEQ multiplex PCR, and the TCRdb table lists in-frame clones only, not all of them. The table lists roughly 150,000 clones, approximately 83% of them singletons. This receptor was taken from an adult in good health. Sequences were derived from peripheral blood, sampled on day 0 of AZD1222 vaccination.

The CDR3 is CASSDRWGAGELFF. As DNA, the CDR3 is TGTGCCAGCAGTGACCGATGGGGCGCCGGGGAGCTGTTTTTT. The V and J genes are TRBV2 and TRBJ2-2, with a possible D match to TRBD1 (5 bases). The CDR3 has 14 amino acids. Per the germline V gene, CDR1 is SNHLY and CDR2 is FYNNEI. The germline V and J ends were trimmed by 3 bases and 6 bases, with 11 bases remaining between them.